This TCR beta chain stems from a study of human T cells and chemical hapten exposure (dated by TCRdb to 2020 to 2022). Study-level background: For sensitization, 2% DPC in acetone was applied to a roughly 2 cm by roughly 2 cm area of upper inner arm skin. Throughout the study period of around 24 weeks, patients also received therapeutic DPC doses to the scalp every week. Patch testing was done on the upper back using Finn chambers containing 0.01% DPC, and results were scored after 6 days according to International Contact Dermatitis Research Group standards. Alopecia areata with under or over 50% scalp involvement, alopecia totalis and alopecia universalis were represented in the patient cohort, which was mostly female. Libraries were combined into a pool for sequencing, and differences in TCR yield between samples came mainly from small differences in library volumes within the pool. In alopecia patients, the study followed how the peripheral blood TCR repertoire changed in vivo over primary and secondary sensitization to diphenylcyclopropenone (DPC), a hapten. Blood samples were taken from patients before sensitization (week 0) and at 2, 6 and about 24 weeks after DPC sensitization. Blood for TCR sequencing was provided by twenty-nine alopecia patients at one to four time points (pre-sensitization, 2, 6 and 24 weeks). The research as a whole found: Because every patient had alopecia, a presumed autoimmune disease, the patients' immune response might differ from that of healthy individuals. Patch test score correlated positively with the number of PT1 expanded TCRs, reaching significance at thresholds 8, 16 and 32 but not at 4. Compared with pre-sensitization or healthy control sets, expanded TCRs formed significantly more large CDR3 similarity clusters, which is consistent with antigen-driven responses. Repeated subsampling changed both the strength of the expansion versus patch-test correlation and the threshold at which that correlation became significant. DPC sensitization did not change how many TCRs were above 1 in 1000 frequency, and no evidence was found of alterations in global repertoire structure.

V and J lose 1 base and 0 bases, and a span of 10 bases separates them. Looking up the germline V gene yields CDR1 MGHRA and CDR2 YSYEKL. The CDR3 measures 16 amino acids from cysteine to phenylalanine. Kept here is only the CDR3 DNA, which spans 48 bases and is read in frame from base 1. This clonotype was counted a few times. No cognate antigen has been identified for it. Per-base qualities were not stored, and no clone one base away is much larger. The library was built by means of RACE. Sequencing was performed on a NextSeq 500. During library preparation, unique molecular identifiers were attached to individual cDNA molecules so that TCRs could be counted quantitatively and reproducibly. Both TCR alpha and TCR beta chains were sequenced from each blood RNA sample. The study's own analysis went as follows. Samples had a median of roughly 91,000 TCRs, with a range from roughly 20,000 to 690,600. V, J and CDR3 annotation of the TCR reads was carried out using the Decombinator software suite. Every sample was subsampled to the same number of TCRs (28,000) for the PS versus PT1 abundance plots. Expanded TCRs were defined as absent before sensitization and observed at least eight times at the 2-week time point. TCRdb cleaned the public reads at Q25 with fastp, built clones with MiXCR and kept in-frame beta chains. Rows are unified per CDR3 protein, each entry keeping the most common DNA and genes. What appears here as the V and J calls and clone size reflects TCRdb's work, not the paper's. The sample data list over 35,000 distinct CDR3 sequences, and about 10% of these were observed just once. The ten largest clones capture roughly 6% of the sample.

According to the study, the label for this sample's time point signals: pre-sensitization, week 0. What the treatment or condition label conveys for this sample: therapeutic diphenylcyclopropenone sensitization with weekly scalp DPC. Blood at each patch-test visit was drawn before the patch test was applied. To be eligible, patients had to be aged 18 to 70, diagnosed with alopecia and judged suitable for DPC therapy, while pregnant patients were excluded. Total RNA was extracted from unfractionated whole blood that had been collected in Tempus Blood RNA tubes. The source was whole blood, collected in connection with sensitization to the hapten diphenylcyclopropenone (DPC). The sequence was collected from a man aged 30 to 39 with alopecia areata. Some clones in this sample may be carry-over from other donors' samples. The V gene is TRBV4-1 and the J gene is TRBJ2-1, with no confident D gene call. The nucleotide sequence reads TGCGCCAGCAGCCAAGTTGCTCTGAGCTCCTACAATGAGCAGTTCTTC. This encodes CASSQVALSSYNEQFF.